This T cell receptor beta chain was recorded in a study of T cells in Graves' hyperthyroidism and ophthalmopathy. The V end lost 2 bases, the J end lost 2 bases, and 13 bases lay between the germline ends. CDR1 SGHRS and CDR2 YFSETQ come from the germline V gene. The CDR3 runs 15 residues. A few counts support this clonotype. Its antigen is as yet unknown. Notes on the study in general: Classification by a 13 V-J model distinguished ophthalmopathy from stable hyperthyroidism. Expanded thyroid clonotypes (above 0.001) were mostly also found in blood. Ophthalmopathy was identified by the model a median about six months ahead of onset.

RNA transcripts yielded amplified TCR beta CDR3 regions. RT-PCR in the first round (using the HTBI primer set) targeted the TCR CDR3. Via MiXCR, TCRdb re-called the multiplex PCR reads, giving one row per CDR3 protein. The sample yields 540,000 or so distinct CDR3 sequences, around 46% seen once. Sequenced material: peripheral blood or thyroid tissue (not recorded which). This receptor was obtained from an adult woman with Graves' disease, either hyperthyroidism or ophthalmopathy (not recorded which). The rearrangement joins TRBV5-1 to TRBJ1-2; D call uncertain. The DNA of the CDR3 is TGCGCCAGCAGCTTATTCTCAGGCGTAAACTATGGCTACACCTTC. Protein product: CASSLFSGVNYGYTF.